The next 19 T cell receptor beta chains were all read from a single sample in a study of blood T cell repertoires in COVID-19. Sequencing was performed with immunoSEQ multiplex PCR; in TCRdb, only in-frame clones are kept and a portion is missing. The data hold about 91,000 clones, with 75% to 85% observed a single time. The specimen sequenced was peripheral blood. Receptor source: a woman older than 75 with acute or convalescent COVID-19.

The genes are TRBV4-1 and TRBJ2-3; 11 bases agree with TRBD2. The CDR3 is 18 amino acids. V shed 4 bases and J 6 bases; nucleotides not matched to a gene: 15. Germline-derived CDR1 and CDR2 are MGHRA and YSYEKL. CDR3 DNA sequence: TGCGCCAGCAGCCTTAACTGGGGACTAGCGGTTGAGGGGGATACGCAGTATTTT. Its translation is CASSLNWGLAVEGDTQYF.

The chain joins TRBV27 to TRBJ1-2, with TRBD1 matching 7 bases. Trimming at V came to 6 bases and at J to 5 bases, leaving 6 bases not matched to a gene. This CDR3 contains 13 residues. CDR1 MNHEY and CDR2 SMNVEV come from the germline V gene (reference sequence). The CDR3 DNA follows: TGTGCCAGCAGACCGGACAGGTTTTATGGCTACACCTTC. Translated: CASRPDRFYGYTF.

This clone was counted once. The V call is TRBV7-2, the J call TRBJ2-5; 9 nucleotides align to TRBD1. V dropped 5 bases and J dropped 11; count of bases not matched to a gene: 9. This CDR3 contains 13 residues. Germline V gene lookup returns CDR1 SGHTA and CDR2 FQGNSA. Here the CDR3 DNA reads TGTGCCAGCAGCCCACTGGACAGGGGCGGTCAGTACTTC. Translating it yields CASSPLDRGGQYF.

This clone was seen a handful of times. The J gene is TRBJ2-2, the V gene TRBV28; D is unclear. CDR1 is MDHEN and CDR2 is SYDVKM in the germline V gene. The CDR3 is 15 amino acids. With 0 bases removed from V and 0 bases from J, the gap between germline ends came to 5 bases. In DNA, the CDR3 is TGTGCCAGCAGTTTATGGGCAGCGAACACCGGGGAGCTGTTTTTT. Encoded protein: CASSLWAANTGELFF. The whole variable domain, filled in from reference TRBV28 and TRBJ2-2, reads DVKVTQSSRYLVKRTGEKVFLECVQDMDHENMFWYRQDPGLGLRLIYFSYDVKMKEKGDIPEGYSVSREKKERFSLILESASTNQTSMYLCASSLWAANTGELFFGEGSRLTVL.

This sequence joins TRBV3-1 (or the pseudogene TRBV3-2) and TRBJ1-2; D may be TRBD1 (6 bases). CDR1 and CDR2 from the germline V gene are LGHDT and YNNKEL (reference sequence). This CDR3 is 14 amino acids long. V lost 3 bases to trimming and J lost 2 bases, with 10 bases between them. Here the CDR3 reads CASSQGHANYGYTF. In DNA form, the CDR3 reads TGTGCCAGCAGCCAGGGACACGCAAACTATGGCTACACCTTC.

The CDR3, as DNA: TGTGCCAGCAGCCAAGTTAGTCCCGGGGGGACAGGGGGCACTCAGCCCCAGCATTTT. It codes for CASSQVSPGGTGGTQPQHF. The V call is TRBV3-1 (or the pseudogene TRBV3-2), the J call TRBJ1-5; 12 nucleotides agree with TRBD1. Germline CDR1 reads LGHDT; CDR2 reads YNNKEL (reference sequence). The trim removed 1 base at V and 6 bases at J, leaving 13 bases unmatched. CDR3 size: 19 residues.

V usage is TRBV5-1 and J usage is TRBJ2-1; a weak D match, TRBD2 (6 bases). The V end was cut by 0 bases, the J end by 3 bases, with 10 bases between. The CDR3 is 15 amino acids. Per germline, CDR1 SGHRS and CDR2 YFSETQ. The CDR3, as DNA: TGCGCCAGCAGCTTGGTAGCGGACTACTACAATGAGCAGTTCTTC. Translation gives CASSLVADYYNEQFF.

V usage is TRBV6-1 and J usage is TRBJ1-2, with 8 nucleotides matching TRBD1. Trimming removed 3 bases from V and 3 bases from J; junction bases left unmatched: 6. Germline CDR1 reads MNHNS; CDR2 reads SASEGT. The CDR3 consists of 15 residues. The CDR3 here is CASSETGEEDYGYTF. The CDR3 DNA follows: TGTGCCAGCAGTGAGACAGGGGAAGAGGACTATGGCTACACCTTC.

CDR3 coding DNA: TGTGCCAGCAGCTTAGCAGGGGCAGGGCGGGAGCAGTACTTC. Translating gives CASSLAGAGREQYF. This chain joins TRBV7-8 and TRBJ2-7; the D gene is possibly TRBD1 (5 bases). The length of the CDR3 is 14 residues. Trimming left V 0 bases short and J 7 bases short, with 13 bases between. Germline-derived CDR1 and CDR2 are SGHVS and FQNEAQ.

This sequence joins TRBV2 and TRBJ1-6; D is perhaps TRBD1 (6 bases). V was shortened by 7 bases and J by 6 bases, with 13 bases between the two germline ends. Germline CDR1 is SNHLY and CDR2 is FYNNEI. This CDR3 has 14 amino acids. The CDR3 here is CASIGTPINSPLHF. The CDR3 DNA follows: TGTGCCAGCATAGGGACACCGATTAATTCACCCCTCCACTTT.

This chain links TRBV12-3 or TRBV12-4 with TRBJ2-7, with a weak D call TRBD2 (6 bases). The CDR3 contains 13 residues. V lost 8 bases and J lost 0, with 11 bases in between. The CDR3 nucleotides read TGTGCCAGCGTGCCGGGGGACTCCTACGAGCAGTACTTC. It specifies CASVPGDSYEQYF.

This clone was seen a few times. V gene TRBV28 combines with J gene TRBJ2-7; 9 bases map to TRBD2. CDR1 and CDR2 (germline): MDHEN, SYDVKM. This CDR3 is built from 15 residues. J lost 6 bases, V lost 3 bases, and 9 bases had no gene match. The chain's CDR3 is CASSFQTSGFAEQYF. The CDR3 nucleotides read TGTGCCAGCAGTTTTCAGACTAGCGGCTTCGCCGAGCAGTACTTC.

The gene calls are TRBV19 and TRBJ1-2; weak D call: TRBD1 (6 bases). V lost 4 bases to trimming and J lost 4 bases, with 16 bases between them. This CDR3 region has 15 residues. The germline V gene has CDR1 LNHDA and CDR2 SQIVND (reference sequence). The CDR3 sequence: CASSTGVSSSYGYTF. Here the CDR3 DNA reads TGTGCCAGTAGTACAGGGGTCTCCTCAAGCTATGGCTACACCTTC.

V usage is TRBV29-1 and J usage is TRBJ2-7, with TRBD2 as a possible D gene (5 bases). This CDR3 is 12 amino acids long. Trimming removed 6 bases at V and 5 bases at J, with 14 bases between. Germline CDR1 is SQVTM and CDR2 is ANQGSEA. CDR3 sequence: CSVGEQIHEQYF. The CDR3 DNA is TGCAGCGTCGGGGAACAGATCCACGAGCAGTACTTC.

The chain links TRBV25-1 to TRBJ2-7; D unresolved. V was trimmed by 1 base and J by 2 bases, leaving 3 bases between them. The CDR3 length is 12 residues. Germline loops: CDR1 MGHDK, CDR2 SYGVNS. The CDR3 bases are TGTGCCAGCAGTGAATTAACCTACGAGCAGTACTTC. This translates into CASSELTYEQYF.

The J gene is TRBJ1-2, the V gene TRBV6-2 or TRBV6-3; weak D call: TRBD1 (6 bases). The CDR3 is made up of 14 amino acids. Germline CDR1 MNHEY, CDR2 SVGEGT. Trimming cost V 2 bases and J 8 bases, with 15 bases left between them. This CDR3 is CASSYGSGTSGYTF. CDR3 in DNA: TGTGCCAGCAGTTACGGGTCAGGGACATCCGGCTACACCTTC.

The J gene is TRBJ2-1, the V gene TRBV7-9; D is perhaps TRBD1 (5 bases). V dropped 9 bases and J dropped 5 bases, with 20 bases sitting between them. Per the germline V gene, CDR1 is SEHNR and CDR2 is FQNEAQ (reference sequence). CDR3 size: 15 residues. The CDR3 protein is CASRGWGLRNNEQFF. Here the CDR3 DNA reads TGTGCCAGTAGGGGTTGGGGCCTCCGAAACAATGAGCAGTTCTTC.

The V gene is TRBV7-2, the J gene TRBJ1-2, with D possibly being TRBD1 (5 bases). CDR3 length equals 15 residues. CDR1 is SGHTA and CDR2 is FQGNSA in the germline V gene. V was trimmed by 5 bases and J by 1 base, leaving 14 bases between them. CDR3 DNA: TGTGCCAGCAGCCCAACCGGGGGAGGTAACTATGGCTACACCTTC. Amino acids: CASSPTGGGNYGYTF.

The V gene is TRBV12-5, the J gene TRBJ1-1; possible D gene TRBD1, 6 bases. V dropped 3 bases and J dropped 6 bases, with 14 bases sitting between them. The CDR3 is 14 residues long. The germline V gene encodes CDR1 LGHNT and CDR2 FRNRAP. The CDR3 DNA is TGTGCTAGTGGTTTAACAGGGAGTTTTGCTGAAGCTTTCTTT. It is translated as CASGLTGSFAEAFF.